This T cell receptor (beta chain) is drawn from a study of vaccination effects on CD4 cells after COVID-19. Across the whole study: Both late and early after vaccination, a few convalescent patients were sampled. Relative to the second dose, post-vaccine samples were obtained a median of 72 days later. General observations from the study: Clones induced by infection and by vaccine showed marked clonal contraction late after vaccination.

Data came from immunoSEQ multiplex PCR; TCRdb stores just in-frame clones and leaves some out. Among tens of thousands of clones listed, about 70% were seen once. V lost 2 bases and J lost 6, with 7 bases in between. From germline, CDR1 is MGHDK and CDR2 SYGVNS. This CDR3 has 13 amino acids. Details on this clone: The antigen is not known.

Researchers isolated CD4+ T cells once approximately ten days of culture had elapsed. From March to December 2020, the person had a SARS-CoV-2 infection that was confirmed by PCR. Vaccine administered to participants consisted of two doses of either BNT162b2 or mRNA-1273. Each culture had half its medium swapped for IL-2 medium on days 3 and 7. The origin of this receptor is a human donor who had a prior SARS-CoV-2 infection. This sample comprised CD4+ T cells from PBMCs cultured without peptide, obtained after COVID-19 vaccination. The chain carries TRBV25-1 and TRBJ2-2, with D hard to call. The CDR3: CASSEGWSGELFF. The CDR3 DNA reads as TGTGCCAGCAGTGAAGGGTGGTCCGGGGAGCTGTTTTTT. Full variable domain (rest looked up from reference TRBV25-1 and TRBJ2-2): EADIYQTPRYLVIGTGKKITLECSQTMGHDKMYWYQQDPGMELHLIHYSYGVNSTEKGDLSSESTVSRIRTEHFPLTLESARPSHTSQYLCASSEGWSGELFFGEGSRLTVL.